The sequence of this T cell receptor (beta chain) was determined in a study of T cell responses to AZD1222 COVID-19 vaccine. Whole-study findings and limits: Mostly white British, mostly female donors; authors suggested clonal diversity may be underestimated.

With regard to this clone: What it recognizes is unknown.

Some clones are missing from TCRdb's copy, which holds only in-frame ones; the method was immunoSEQ multiplex PCR. The table records 100,000 to 150,000 clones, about 85% of them present only once. Germline V gene lookup returns CDR1 PRHDT and CDR2 FYEKMQ (reference sequence). Trimming left V 5 bases short and J 0 bases short, with 14 bases between. This CDR3 has 17 amino acids. The chain uses TRBV13 and TRBJ2-6, with D perhaps being TRBD1 or TRBD2 (6 bases each). This sequence was found in an adult who received the AZD1222 COVID-19 vaccine. The specimen comprised peripheral blood, sampled 28 days after the second AZD1222 dose. The CDR3 region has the DNA TGTGCCAGCAGCCCTCGGGGGCAGCCCTCTGGGGCCAACGTCCTGACTTTC. It translates to CASSPRGQPSGANVLTF. Combining the CDR3 with reference TRBV13 and TRBJ2-6 gives the whole variable domain AAGVIQSPRHLIKEKRETATLKCYPIPRHDTVYWYQQGPGQDPQFLISFYEKMQSDKGSIPDRFSAQQFSDYHSELNMSSLELGDSALYFCASSPRGQPSGANVLTFGAGSRLTVL.